A single sample gave rise to the 24 T cell receptor beta chains below, sequenced in a study of blood T cell repertoires in COVID-19. TCRdb's table, derived via immunoSEQ multiplex PCR, lists solely in-frame clones and lacks some. Among approximately 260,000 clones listed, approximately 88% were seen once. The material sequenced was PBMCs or T cells enriched from blood (not recorded which). The receptors derive from a woman between 40 and 50 years old with acute COVID-19.

The chain has TRBV4-3 and TRBJ1-1; D may be TRBD1 (5 bases). Trimming cost V 3 bases and J 4 bases, with 27 bases left between them. Per germline, CDR1 LGHNA and CDR2 YSLEER. CDR3 length: 19 amino acids. The CDR3: CASSQAEPGSLRGSTEAFF. The DNA of the CDR3 is TGCGCCAGCAGCCAGGCGGAACCGGGATCCCTTCGGGGGAGCACTGAAGCTTTCTTT.

This CDR3 is CASSFFSGGDNEQFF. DNA for the CDR3: TGTGCCAGCAGCTTTTTTTCCGGCGGCGACAATGAGCAGTTCTTC. The V and J genes are TRBV5-4 and TRBJ2-1; D ambiguous. CDR1 and CDR2 from the germline V gene are SGHNT and YYREEE (reference sequence). Trimming shortened V by 2 bases and J by 5 bases, and 14 bases separated the two germline ends. The length of the CDR3 is 15 residues.

This chain connects TRBV12-3 or TRBV12-4 to TRBJ1-2; D is undetermined. The germline V and J ends were trimmed by 7 bases and 5 bases, with 11 bases remaining between them. This CDR3 has 12 residues. The CDR3 here is CASTIREYGYTF. DNA of the CDR3: TGTGCCAGCACCATAAGGGAGTATGGCTACACCTTC.

This chain links TRBV30 with TRBJ1-6, with D possibly being TRBD1 (5 bases). The CDR3 covers 18 residues. V lost 0 bases to trimming and J lost 0 bases, with 15 bases between them. Per the germline V gene, CDR1 is GTSNPN and CDR2 is SVGIG (reference sequence). The DNA of the CDR3 is TGTGCCTGGAGTGTAGGGGATTCGTTTAGCTCCTATAATTCACCCCTCCACTTT. Its protein product is CAWSVGDSFSSYNSPLHF.

This rearrangement joins TRBV18 to TRBJ2-2, with a possible D match to TRBD2 (6 bases). This CDR3 has 16 residues. Germline V CDR1 and CDR2: KGHSH, LQKENI. V dropped 5 bases and J dropped 4 bases, with 17 bases sitting between them. The CDR3 here is CASSAGRVQTTGELFF. The CDR3 DNA reads TGTGCCAGCTCAGCGGGACGGGTTCAAACCACCGGGGAGCTGTTTTTT.

The genes are TRBV18 and TRBJ1-2, with 9 bases fitting TRBD1. Germline V lookup: CDR1 KGHSH, CDR2 LQKENI. Trimming removed 6 bases from V and 2 bases from J; junction bases left unmatched: 7. This CDR3 is built from 15 residues. CDR3 sequence: CASSLRTGVNYGYTF. As DNA, the CDR3 is TGTGCCAGCTCCCTAAGGACAGGGGTAAACTATGGCTACACCTTC.

The chain recombines TRBV3-1 (or the pseudogene TRBV3-2) with TRBJ1-1; tentatively, D is TRBD1 (5 bases). Germline assignment: CDR1 LGHDT and CDR2 YNNKEL (reference sequence). The CDR3 is made up of 17 amino acids. V shed 4 bases and J shed 0 bases, with 18 bases lying between them. The CDR3 DNA reads as TGTGCCAGCAGCCTTATCCCGGGGGGGAGCATGAACACTGAAGCTTTCTTT. This codes for CASSLIPGGSMNTEAFF.

The V gene is TRBV3-1 (or the pseudogene TRBV3-2), the J gene TRBJ2-5; D might be TRBD2 (5 bases). The ends were cut back, 0 bases at V and 9 bases at J, with 17 bases in the middle. The CDR3 totals 15 residues. Germline CDR1 reads LGHDT; CDR2 reads YNNKEL (reference sequence). Here the CDR3 DNA reads TGTGCCAGCAGCCAAGATTCAGCGGCAAATGGGGCCCAGTACTTC. Protein: CASSQDSAANGAQYF.

The chain joins TRBV28 to TRBJ2-7, with 11 bases identical to TRBD1. Germline V gives CDR1 MDHEN, CDR2 SYDVKM. V was clipped by 7 bases and J by 6 bases; unmatched bases: 8. CDR3 length equals 14 residues. CDR3 DNA sequence: TGTGCCAGCAAACCCGGACAGGGGGCAGGCGAGCAGTACTTC. This gives the protein CASKPGQGAGEQYF. The whole variable domain, filled in from reference TRBV28 and TRBJ2-7, reads DVKVTQSSRYLVKRTGEKVFLECVQDMDHENMFWYRQDPGLGLRLIYFSYDVKMKEKGDIPEGYSVSREKKERFSLILESASTNQTSMYLCASKPGQGAGEQYFGPGTRLTVT.

This chain links TRBV3-1 (or the pseudogene TRBV3-2) with TRBJ1-1, with a tentative D call TRBD1 (6 bases). Germline assignment: CDR1 LGHDT and CDR2 YNNKEL (reference sequence). V lost 3 bases and J 3 bases, leaving 14 bases between the germline ends. This CDR3 contains 15 residues. The CDR3, as DNA: TGTGCCAGCAGCCACCTGGCGGGGGCGGACACTGAAGCTTTCTTT. The encoded protein is CASSHLAGADTEAFF.

This chain uses TRBV11-3 with TRBJ2-1; 8 bases line up with TRBD1. Per germline, CDR1 SGHNT and CDR2 YENEEA. V shed 5 bases and J 3 bases; nucleotides not matched to a gene: 12. The CDR3 runs 17 residues. In nucleotides, the CDR3 is TGTGCCAGCAGCCACACGGACAGGGTCCCATTCTACAATGAGCAGTTCTTC. This encodes CASSHTDRVPFYNEQFF.

This chain uses TRBV28 with TRBJ1-5; no definite D call. V was shortened by 7 bases and J by 7 bases, with 14 bases between the two germline ends. The CDR3 is 13 residues long. Germline V gives CDR1 MDHEN, CDR2 SYDVKM. The DNA for the CDR3 is TGTGCCAGCACGTCCCGGGTGCGACAGCCCCAGCATTTT. It specifies CASTSRVRQPQHF. The full variable domain, completed using reference TRBV28 and TRBJ1-5, is DVKVTQSSRYLVKRTGEKVFLECVQDMDHENMFWYRQDPGLGLRLIYFSYDVKMKEKGDIPEGYSVSREKKERFSLILESASTNQTSMYLCASTSRVRQPQHFGDGTRLSIL.

The chain employs TRBV28 and TRBJ1-4, with 8 bases aligning to TRBD1. With V trimmed by 3 bases and J by 7 bases, 7 bases remained unmatched. CDR3 length: 15 amino acids. Germline V lookup: CDR1 MDHEN, CDR2 SYDVKM. The CDR3 loop reads CASSFGLTGVEKLFF. CDR3 sequence (DNA): TGTGCCAGCAGTTTCGGCCTGACAGGGGTTGAAAAACTGTTTTTT.

The chain joins TRBV28 to TRBJ1-2; 8 bases map to TRBD1. The CDR3 sequence is 15 residues long. Germline V gene sequence: CDR1 MDHEN, CDR2 SYDVKM. The V segment lost 5 bases and the J segment 4 bases; nucleotides outside the gene matches: 9. The CDR3 DNA reads TGTGCCAGCAGTCGGACCGGGACAGGCGTCTATGGCTACACCTTC. Translating it yields CASSRTGTGVYGYTF.

With respect to this clone: Other DNA sequences of this sample code for an identical CDR3. The chain has TRBV5-1 and TRBJ2-7; 7 nucleotides agree with TRBD1. CDR3 length: 14 amino acids. The V and J ends lost 2 bases and 1 base, in that order; junction bases with no gene match: 3. Germline loops: CDR1 SGHRS, CDR2 YFSETQ. This CDR3 reads CASSLAGGSYEQYF. The CDR3 DNA follows: TGCGCCAGCAGCTTAGCAGGGGGATCCTACGAGCAGTACTTC.

The chain uses TRBV19 and TRBJ1-2; D unresolved. From germline, CDR1 is LNHDA and CDR2 SQIVND (reference sequence). The CDR3 totals 12 residues. The germline V and J ends were trimmed by 5 bases and 3 bases, with 7 bases remaining between them. The CDR3 region is CASSSRDYGYTF. The CDR3 coding sequence is TGTGCCAGTAGTTCTAGAGACTATGGCTACACCTTC.

V is TRBV25-1 and J is TRBJ1-1, with unresolved D. The CDR3 loop spans 14 amino acids. With 3 bases removed from V and 2 bases from J, the gap between germline ends came to 10 bases. CDR1 is MGHDK and CDR2 is SYGVNS in the germline V gene. CDR3 loop: CASSDPSFNTEAFF. The CDR3 bases are TGTGCCAGCAGTGACCCGAGCTTCAACACTGAAGCTTTCTTT.

The chain combines TRBV5-1 with TRBJ2-7; 8 bases are shared with TRBD1. This CDR3 comprises 13 residues. With 6 bases clipped from V and 1 base from J, the junction kept 3 bases outside the gene matches. Germline lookup yields CDR1 SGHRS and CDR2 YFSETQ. CDR3 in amino acids: CASKGQDSYEQYF. Here the CDR3 DNA reads TGCGCCAGCAAGGGACAGGATTCCTACGAGCAGTACTTC.

The chain carries TRBV15 and TRBJ2-3; 14 nucleotides align to TRBD2. This CDR3 has 18 residues. The V gene end was trimmed by 2 bases and the J gene end by 4 bases; junction bases not matched to a gene: 8. Per germline, CDR1 LNHNV and CDR2 YYDKDF (reference sequence). The CDR3 coding sequence is TGTGCCACCAGCAGATTCTCCGGGACTAGCGGGAGTGCAGATACGCAGTATTTT. Translating gives CATSRFSGTSGSADTQYF. Supplemented by reference TRBV15 and TRBJ2-3, the full variable domain reads DAMVIQNPRYQVTQFGKPVTLSCSQTLNHNVMYWYQQKSSQAPKLLFHYYDKDFNNEADTPDNFQSRRPNTSFCFLDIRSPGLGDTAMYLCATSRFSGTSGSADTQYFGPGTRLTVL.

The rearrangement uses TRBV28 and TRBJ2-5; TRBD1 matches at 10 bases. Germline CDR1 is MDHEN and CDR2 is SYDVKM. J lost 3 bases, V lost 3 bases, and 7 bases had no gene match. The CDR3 has 16 residues. CDR3: CASSLLLGQGKETQYF. The CDR3 DNA reads as TGTGCCAGCAGTTTGTTGTTGGGACAGGGGAAAGAGACCCAGTACTTC.

In DNA form, the CDR3 reads TGTGCCAGCAGCTTAGACCAGGGGCCCCTCACCTACGAGCAGTACTTC. This translates into CASSLDQGPLTYEQYF. The J gene is TRBJ2-7, the V gene TRBV7-9; D might be TRBD1 (6 bases). The germline gives CDR1 SEHNR, CDR2 FQNEAQ (reference sequence). The germline V and J ends were trimmed by 1 base and 2 bases, with 15 bases remaining between them. The CDR3 extends over 16 amino acids.

The chain is built from TRBV4-3 and TRBJ1-2, with a weak D call TRBD1 (5 bases). Trimming took 4 bases from V and 4 from J, leaving 7 bases between them. The CDR3 consists of 12 residues. Germline values: CDR1 LGHNA, CDR2 YSLEER. This chain's CDR3 is CASSRGVYGYTF. In DNA, the CDR3 is TGCGCCAGCAGCCGGGGGGTCTATGGCTACACCTTC.

The rearrangement joins TRBV4-1 to TRBJ1-3; possible D gene TRBD1, 5 bases. V was trimmed by 4 bases and J by 4 bases, leaving 14 bases between them. Germline-derived CDR1 and CDR2 are MGHRA and YSYEKL. This CDR3 has 15 amino acids. The DNA for the CDR3 is TGCGCCAGCAGCCCTCGGACATATAGGGGAAACACCATATATTTT. Protein product: CASSPRTYRGNTIYF.

The CDR3 region is CASSEGGPLGPQHF. The CDR3 DNA reads TGTGCCAGCAGTGAGGGGGGACCCCTGGGGCCCCAGCATTTT. The V and J genes are TRBV6-1 and TRBJ1-5; possibly TRBD1 for D (5 bases). The CDR3 spans 14 residues. Germline assignment: CDR1 MNHNS and CDR2 SASEGT. Trimming pared 3 bases from V and 9 bases from J, leaving 15 bases between.